The 16 T cell receptor beta chains listed next were all sequenced from one sample in a study of T cell responses to AZD1222 COVID-19 vaccine. The repertoire was sequenced with immunoSEQ multiplex PCR; TCRdb's copy has only in-frame clones and lacks some. The sample consists of some 120,000 clones, approximately 83% of them appearing once. The sample was peripheral blood, taken on day 0 of AZD1222 vaccination. The receptors come from an adult in good health.

V is TRBV6-5 and J is TRBJ1-1; D might be TRBD1 (6 bases). CDR1 MNHEY and CDR2 SVGAGI come from the germline V gene. CDR3 length equals 15 residues. Trimming pared 0 bases from V and 6 bases from J, leaving 14 bases between. DNA of the CDR3: TGTGCCAGCAGTTACTCGAGGTCACAGGGTGCTGAAGCTTTCTTT. This encodes CASSYSRSQGAEAFF.

This clone was counted once. This chain links TRBV28 with TRBJ1-5; 9 positions match TRBD1. Losses at the gene ends were 7 bases for V and 5 bases for J; bases not matched to a gene: 15. Germline V gives CDR1 MDHEN, CDR2 SYDVKM. The CDR3 totals 17 residues. The CDR3 DNA sequence: TGTGCCAGCACTACAACTAAAGCAAACAGGGGGCATCAGCCCCAGCATTTT. Its protein is CASTTTKANRGHQPQHF.

This chain joins TRBV28 and TRBJ1-2; 10 bases match TRBD1. CDR1 and CDR2 from the germline V gene are MDHEN and SYDVKM. The CDR3 runs to 16 residues. V was clipped by 3 bases and J by 5 bases; unmatched bases: 9. CDR3 loop: CASSLGLGTGAYGYTF. For the CDR3, the DNA is TGTGCCAGCAGTTTGGGGCTCGGGACAGGGGCATATGGCTACACCTTC.

The rearrangement joins TRBV5-1 to TRBJ2-2, with D unclear. This CDR3 comprises 15 residues. V was shortened by 3 bases and J by 0 bases, with 9 bases between the two germline ends. CDR1 is SGHRS, CDR2 YFSETQ, per germline. CDR3 in amino acids: CASSSGASNTGELFF. CDR3 sequence (DNA): TGCGCCAGCAGCTCCGGCGCTTCGAACACCGGGGAGCTGTTTTTT.

J is TRBJ1-6 and V is TRBV6-4; no reliable D call. V lost 6 bases and J 1 base, leaving 10 bases between the germline ends. The CDR3 is made up of 15 amino acids. Germline-derived CDR1 and CDR2 are MRHNA and SNTAGT. DNA for the CDR3: TGTGCCAGCAGGGAGATTTCGTCCTATAATTCACCCCTCCACTTT. This translates into CASREISSYNSPLHF.

This sequence joins TRBV7-2 and TRBJ2-7; no clear D gene. From germline, CDR1 is SGHTA and CDR2 FQGNSA. Trimming took 5 bases from V and 5 from J, leaving 16 bases between them. The CDR3 has 14 amino acids. In DNA form, the CDR3 reads TGTGCCAGCAGCGAATTCCGACCCGACGACGAGCAGTACTTC. The encoded protein is CASSEFRPDDEQYF.

The chain combines TRBV6-1 with TRBJ1-6; maybe TRBD1 (5 bases). The CDR3 runs to 15 residues. V lost 3 bases and J lost 10, with 16 bases in between. Germline V lookup: CDR1 MNHNS, CDR2 SASEGT. The CDR3 DNA is TGTGCCAGCAGTGAGTTAATGTTGGGGGGGTCACCCCTCCACTTT. Protein product: CASSELMLGGSPLHF.

The chain employs TRBV7-9 and TRBJ2-5; D ambiguous. The CDR3 consists of 11 residues. Germline V gene data show CDR1 as SEHNR and CDR2 as FQNEAQ (reference sequence). The V gene lost 4 bases and the J gene lost 5 bases, with 5 bases spanning the gap. The CDR3 protein is CASSSMETQYF. DNA of the CDR3: TGTGCCAGCAGCTCAATGGAGACCCAGTACTTC.

The rearrangement joins TRBV6-5 to TRBJ1-1; 7 nucleotides align to TRBD1. Germline assignment: CDR1 MNHEY and CDR2 SVGAGI. Unmatched junction bases numbered 4, after V lost 2 bases and J lost 4 bases. This CDR3 region has 14 residues. The CDR3, as DNA: TGTGCCAGCAGTTACGAGGGGGCCGGCACTGAAGCTTTCTTT. It encodes CASSYEGAGTEAFF.

V gene TRBV7-2 combines with J gene TRBJ2-2; no definite D call. The germline V gene has CDR1 SGHTA and CDR2 FQGNSA. Trimming took 4 bases from V and 4 from J, leaving 13 bases between them. The CDR3 sequence is 15 residues long. The CDR3 is CASSSWAQFTGELFF. Written as DNA, the CDR3 is TGTGCCAGCAGCTCTTGGGCCCAATTCACCGGGGAGCTGTTTTTT. The full variable domain, completed using reference TRBV7-2 and TRBJ2-2, is GAGVSQSPSNKVTEKGKDVELRCDPISGHTALYWYRQSLGQGLEFLIYFQGNSAPDKSGLPSDRFSAERTGGSVSTLTIQRTQQEDSAVYLCASSSWAQFTGELFFGEGSRLTVL.

This sequence joins TRBV28 and TRBJ2-7; possibly TRBD2 for D (6 bases). There are 13 residues in the CDR3. Trimming cost V 7 bases and J 3 bases, with 13 bases left between them. In germline, CDR1 is MDHEN, CDR2 SYDVKM. CDR3 nucleotides: TGTGCCAGCACCCTCGGGGGAGGCTACGAGCAGTACTTC. Translated, it gives CASTLGGGYEQYF.

V usage is TRBV15 and J usage is TRBJ1-1, with D unclear. Germline assignment: CDR1 LNHNV and CDR2 YYDKDF (reference sequence). Trimming stripped 4 bases from V and 7 bases from J, with 13 bases between. CDR3 length equals 13 residues. As DNA, the CDR3 is TGTGCCACCAGCACCGAGGGTTGGAGTGAAGCTTTCTTT. Translating it yields CATSTEGWSEAFF.

This clone was observed a handful of times. A junction end diverges from the germline sequence, so it may reflect a read error. V and J are TRBV11-2 and TRBJ1-5; no clear D gene. The length of the CDR3 is 13 residues. Germline V gene lookup returns CDR1 SGHAT and CDR2 FQNNGV. CDR3: CASSKGLYQPQHF. The CDR3 bases are TGTGCGAGCAGTAAGGGTCTGTATCAGCCCCAGCATTTT.

A word on this clone: Other nucleotide sequences in the sample specify the same CDR3. The chain links TRBV19 to TRBJ1-5; TRBD1 matches 7 bases. Per germline, CDR1 LNHDA and CDR2 SQIVND (reference sequence). V trimming: 0 bases; J trimming: 5 bases; junction bases outside the gene matches: 1. The length of the CDR3 is 14 residues. The CDR3, as DNA: TGTGCCAGTAGTATAGAAGGGGGCGATCAGCCCCAGCATTTT. Amino acids: CASSIEGGDQPQHF.

To note about this clone: The junction departs from the called germline gene at one end, perhaps through a read error. The rearrangement joins TRBV5-1 to TRBJ2-7; 7 bases align to TRBD1. CDR1 and CDR2 (germline): SGHRS, YFSETQ. There are 13 residues in the CDR3. The CDR3 sequence: CASSLVGQALGVF. The DNA of the CDR3 is TGCGCCAGCAGCTTGGTTGGACAGGCCTTAGGGGTCTTC.

This clone was seen more than once but under ten times. The chain employs TRBV18 and TRBJ2-2; the D is unclear. The CDR3 loop spans 15 amino acids. Trimming removed 2 bases from V and 5 bases from J, with 12 bases in between. Looked up from germline, CDR1 is KGHSH and CDR2 is LQKENI. Here the CDR3 reads CASSPSVAITGELFF. The DNA of the CDR3 is TGTGCCAGCTCACCATCGGTCGCTATAACCGGGGAGCTGTTTTTT.